What follows is one T cell receptor beta chain and its context. Measured with immunoSEQ multiplex PCR; TCRdb has only the in-frame clones, and not every one. This sample carries about 470,000 clones, about 90% of them seen once, and the ten largest clones take under 4.5%. Treatment noted: 19 received Ad26.COV2.S at low or high dose, single or two shots; about 5 received placebo; per-sample allocation not given. Day 63 after the first injection of vaccine or placebo was the sampling time. This entry comes from a study of Ad26.COV2.S vaccination and SARS-CoV-2 variants. Study details: Of the COV1001 trial arms, the Ad26.COV2.S arm included the donor.

Germline CDR1 and CDR2: KGHSH and LQKENI. This CDR3 spans 14 amino acids. V was pared by 6 bases and J by 5 bases, with 3 bases of the junction left unmatched. The specimen comprised peripheral blood, sampled in a trial of Ad26.COV2.S vaccine versus placebo. The sequence came from a person between 18 and 59 years old who received the Ad26.COV2.S COVID-19 vaccine or a placebo. The V call is TRBV18, the J call TRBJ1-4; 10 nucleotides agree with TRBD1. The CDR3 sequence: CASSAGQGNEKLFF. CDR3 nucleotides: TGTGCCAGCTCTGCGGGACAGGGGAATGAAAAACTGTTTTTT.